This T cell receptor gamma chain was retrieved from a study of Vδ1+ human thymocytes. Broader study findings: In the thymus, TRG and TRD repertoires looked highly polyclonal with Gaussian CDR3 lengths.

RNA was extracted from the cells and then reverse transcribed. CDR3 amplicons came from multiplex PCR with pooled V-gene forward and constant-region reverse primers. TCRdb reprocessed the multiplex PCR reads using CATT. This sample has approximately 20,000 gamma-chain clones, with roughly an eighth found just once. This clone turned up a few times. What it binds is not known. V dropped 6 bases and J dropped 5; count of bases not matched to a gene: 4. The CDR3 is made up of 11 amino acids. Germline V lookup: CDR1 VENAVY, CDR2 YDSYNSRV. Sequenced: Vdelta1+ gamma-delta thymocytes from the thymus. The subset here: FACS-sorted CD3+ TCRalphabeta- TCRVdelta1+ TCRVdelta2- thymocytes. The chain has TRGV8 and TRGJ1 or TRGJ2. The sequence derives from a child less than two years old who had congenital heart surgery. The CDR3 loop is CATWRDYKKLF. CDR3 in DNA: TGTGCCACCTGGAGGGATTATAAGAAACTCTTT.